This T cell receptor beta chain was profiled in a study of shared clonotypes between healthy human individuals. Study as a whole: The cohort comprised a couple of women and three men. Their ages spanned 18 to 49 years. Regarding the study as a whole: Researchers sampled blood only, noting tissue repertoires likely differ.

With respect to this clone: Its specificity is not known.

CDR1 SNHLY and CDR2 FYNNEI come from the germline V gene. The CDR3 runs 12 residues. The V and J ends lost 6 bases and 6 bases respectively, with 12 bases between them. The repertoire was sequenced with immunoSEQ multiplex PCR; TCRdb's copy has only in-frame clones and lacks some. In the table there are approximately 500,000 clones, roughly 80% of which are singletons. This rearrangement joins TRBV2 to TRBJ2-7, with a tentative D call TRBD2 (6 bases). The source is a woman between 35 and 50 years old in good health. Some clones in this sample may be carry-over from other donors' samples. Sequences were obtained from PBMCs. The chain's CDR3 is CASSSDGGEQYF. The CDR3 DNA sequence: TGTGCCAGCAGCTCCGACGGGGGCGAGCAGTACTTC.